These 19 T cell receptor beta chains came from one sample sequenced in a study of early T cells in non-severe SARS-CoV-2 infection. TCRdb reprocessed the 5' RACE reads with MiXCR, giving one entry per CDR3 protein. The sample lists tens of thousands of distinct CDR3 sequences; under 15% were seen once. Sequencing was performed on whole blood. The origin of the receptors is an adult who was a healthcare worker with PCR-confirmed SARS-CoV-2 infection or an uninfected control (not recorded which).

This sequence joins TRBV12-3 or TRBV12-4 and TRBJ2-2; 9 bases align to TRBD1. The CDR3 consists of 16 residues. The V segment lost 1 base and the J segment 4 bases; nucleotides outside the gene matches: 4. The CDR3 DNA reads TGTGCCAGCAGTTTAGGACAGGGGGTGGTCACCGGGGAGCTGTTTTTT. It specifies CASSLGQGVVTGELFF.

V and J are TRBV6-5 and TRBJ2-6; D perhaps matches TRBD1 (7 bases). This CDR3 spans 16 amino acids. Trimming took 4 bases from V and 4 from J, leaving 14 bases between them. Germline V gene lookup returns CDR1 MNHEY and CDR2 SVGAGI. This CDR3 is CASSLEGARGANVLTF. As DNA, the CDR3 is TGTGCCAGCAGTTTGGAGGGGGCGCGCGGGGCCAACGTCCTGACTTTC.

This clonotype rates as medium-sized (0.01 to 0.1%). The V gene is TRBV9, the J gene TRBJ2-1; TRBD2 matches at 7 bases. V trimming: 2 bases; J trimming: 10 bases; junction bases outside the gene matches: 3. The CDR3 sequence is 12 residues long. Germline V gene lookup returns CDR1 SGDLS and CDR2 YYNGEE. Here the CDR3 DNA reads TGTGCCAGCAGCGTTGGGGAGGGGGAGCAGTTCTTC. Translation gives CASSVGEGEQFF.

The chain combines TRBV28 with TRBJ1-1; the D is unclear. V lost 3 bases, J lost 4 bases, and 9 bases lay in between. Germline values: CDR1 MDHEN, CDR2 SYDVKM. CDR3 size: 13 residues. CDR3: CASSFPKSTEAFF. Here the CDR3 DNA reads TGTGCCAGCAGTTTTCCCAAGAGCACTGAAGCTTTCTTT. The variable domain in full, completed from reference TRBV28 and TRBJ1-1, reads DVKVTQSSRYLVKRTGEKVFLECVQDMDHENMFWYRQDPGLGLRLIYFSYDVKMKEKGDIPEGYSVSREKKERFSLILESASTNQTSMYLCASSFPKSTEAFFGQGTRLTVV.

This clonotype appeared a few times. The chain couples TRBV27 to TRBJ1-1, with 8 bases aligning to TRBD1. Germline lookup yields CDR1 MNHEY and CDR2 SMNVEV (reference sequence). CDR3 size: 17 residues. V shed 7 bases, J shed 0 bases, and the junction held 13 bases outside the gene matches. The CDR3 DNA sequence: TGTGCCAGCACCCCAGGGGGCGCCGGGGGGTTGAACACTGAAGCTTTCTTT. This encodes CASTPGGAGGLNTEAFF.

At least ten counts were recorded for this clonotype. The rearrangement uses TRBV28 and TRBJ1-2; TRBD1 is a possible D gene (6 bases). V dropped 10 bases and J dropped 8 bases, with 17 bases sitting between them. Germline CDR1 reads MDHEN; CDR2 reads SYDVKM. The CDR3 loop spans 12 amino acids. This CDR3 reads CAIAAGARGYTF. CDR3 in DNA: TGTGCCATCGCCGCAGGGGCGAGGGGCTACACCTTC.

Ten or more counts support this clonotype. The V gene is TRBV29-1, the J gene TRBJ2-2; D might be TRBD1 (7 bases). Germline lookup yields CDR1 SQVTM and CDR2 ANQGSEA. Trimming cost V 4 bases and J 4 bases, with 16 bases left between them. The CDR3 is 15 amino acids. The CDR3 DNA is TGCAGCGTTGGTACAGGGGCGCGGGGCACCGGGGAGCTGTTTTTT. Protein product: CSVGTGARGTGELFF.

This clonotype showed up just a few times. This CDR3 reads CASSLISDEQFF. CDR3 in DNA: TGTGCCAGCAGCTTAATTTCGGATGAGCAGTTCTTC. The chain joins TRBV11-2 to TRBJ2-1; D is undetermined. Germline V lookup: CDR1 SGHAT, CDR2 FQNNGV. V gave up 2 bases and J gave up 8 bases, with 7 bases separating them. The CDR3 loop spans 12 amino acids.

This clonotype appeared a few times. The chain has TRBV30 and TRBJ2-5, with D tentatively TRBD1 (6 bases). Germline V lookup: CDR1 GTSNPN, CDR2 SVGIG (reference sequence). The CDR3 runs to 13 residues. The V end was cut by 2 bases, the J end by 4 bases, with 11 bases between. CDR3 loop: CAWSKQGVETQYF. DNA of the CDR3: TGTGCCTGGAGTAAACAGGGCGTAGAGACCCAGTACTTC.

This clonotype was seen ten or more times. This chain links TRBV29-1 with TRBJ1-5, with TRBD1 matching 7 bases. The CDR3 is 13 residues long. Germline-derived CDR1 and CDR2 are SQVTM and ANQGSEA. The V gene end was trimmed by 6 bases and the J gene end by 0 bases; junction bases not matched to a gene: 2. The CDR3, as DNA: TGCAGCGTAGGGACAGCTAGCAATCAGCCCCAGCATTTT. This gives the protein CSVGTASNQPQHF.

The genes are TRBV18 and TRBJ2-1; 8 bases are a match to TRBD2. This CDR3 contains 16 residues. Trimming took 0 bases from V and 2 from J; bases not matched to a gene: 3. Germline V gene data show CDR1 as KGHSH and CDR2 as LQKENI. CDR3 in amino acids: CASSPPSAGAYNEQFF. DNA of the CDR3: TGTGCCAGCTCACCACCGTCAGCGGGAGCCTACAATGAGCAGTTCTTC. Combining the CDR3 with reference TRBV18 and TRBJ2-1 gives the whole variable domain NAGVMQNPRHLVRRRGQEARLRCSPMKGHSHVYWYRQLPEEGLKFMVYLQKENIIDESGMPKERFSAEFPKEGPSILRIQQVVRGDSAAYFCASSPPSAGAYNEQFFGPGTRLTVL.

This clonotype was seen ten or more times. The J gene is TRBJ1-2, the V gene TRBV27; D perhaps matches TRBD1 (6 bases). The CDR3 length is 15 residues. V was shortened by 4 bases and J by 0 bases, with 12 bases between the two germline ends. Germline V gene sequence: CDR1 MNHEY, CDR2 SMNVEV (reference sequence). The CDR3 spells CASSSQGRANYGYTF. The CDR3 nucleotides read TGTGCCAGCAGTTCGCAGGGGAGAGCTAACTATGGCTACACCTTC.

In this sample, this clonotype turned up a few times. The rearrangement links TRBV29-1 to TRBJ2-5; 9 nucleotides agree with TRBD1. Germline CDR1 and CDR2: SQVTM and ANQGSEA. There are 13 residues in the CDR3. V lost 6 bases and J lost 2; bases outside the gene matches: 4. As DNA, the CDR3 is TGCAGCGTCTCCGGACAGGGGCAAGAGACCCAGTACTTC. Protein product: CSVSGQGQETQYF. The variable domain in full, completed from reference TRBV29-1 and TRBJ2-5, reads SAVISQKPSRDICQRGTSLTIQCQVDSQVTMMFWYRQQPGQSLTLIATANQGSEATYESGFVIDKFPISRPNLTFSTLTVSNMSPEDSSIYLCSVSGQGQETQYFGPGTRLLVL.

This clonotype was seen many times. The chain employs TRBV20-1 and TRBJ2-1; 13 bases match TRBD2. V was clipped by 5 bases and J by 4 bases; unmatched bases: 14. The CDR3 runs 18 residues. Per germline, CDR1 DFQATT and CDR2 SNEGSKA (reference sequence). The CDR3 region has the DNA TGCAGTGCTCTCCCGAGGACTAGCGGGAGTTACGTTTACAATGAGCAGTTCTTC. As protein: CSALPRTSGSYVYNEQFF.

V and J are TRBV5-1 and TRBJ2-5, with a tentative D call TRBD1 (6 bases). This CDR3 is built from 16 residues. Trimming removed 0 bases at V and 5 bases at J, with 17 bases between. Germline lookup yields CDR1 SGHRS and CDR2 YFSETQ. In nucleotides, the CDR3 is TGCGCCAGCAGCTTGGCCGGCAGGGGAGAGTCGGAGACCCAGTACTTC. Amino acids: CASSLAGRGESETQYF.

This clonotype occurred many times. The chain links TRBV20-1 to TRBJ2-1, with 8 bases that match TRBD2. The CDR3 consists of 14 residues. V lost 4 bases to trimming and J lost 6 bases; unmatched junction nucleotides: 8. Per the germline V gene, CDR1 is DFQATT and CDR2 is SNEGSKA (reference sequence). The CDR3 DNA sequence: TGCAGTGCTAATACGGGAGGGCCCGGCAATGAGCAGTTCTTC. It yields the protein CSANTGGPGNEQFF.

Ten or more counts support this clonotype. The chain is built from TRBV7-9 and TRBJ1-1, with D uncertain. From germline, CDR1 is SEHNR and CDR2 FQNEAQ (reference sequence). Trimming pared 10 bases from V and 4 bases from J, leaving 22 bases between. The CDR3 runs 15 residues. Written as DNA, the CDR3 is TGTGCCACTGCCCTGGTGTCGGGTCTGAGCACTGAAGCTTTCTTT. It translates to CATALVSGLSTEAFF.

V is TRBV7-2 and J is TRBJ2-7, with TRBD1 matching 9 bases. Germline V lookup: CDR1 SGHTA, CDR2 FQGNSA. Unmatched junction bases numbered 2, after V lost 0 bases and J lost 2 bases. This CDR3 contains 15 residues. CDR3 sequence: CASSLAGQGTYEQYF. In DNA form, the CDR3 reads TGTGCCAGCAGCTTAGCGGGACAGGGAACCTACGAGCAGTACTTC.

The chain links TRBV27 to TRBJ1-3, with TRBD1 matching 7 bases. Looked up from germline, CDR1 is MNHEY and CDR2 is SMNVEV (reference sequence). The CDR3 is 15 residues long. V gave up 6 bases and J gave up 2 bases; unmatched junction bases: 7. CDR3 region: CASSPGGWAGNTIYF. The DNA of the CDR3 is TGTGCCAGCAGCCCAGGGGGTTGGGCTGGAAACACCATATATTTT.